This T cell receptor beta chain was sequenced in a study of T cells in narcolepsy. Overall study context: Enrolled donors included narcolepsy type 1 or type 2 patients and healthy controls. Findings and caveats of the study: No autoreactive T cell clone sequences appeared in some memory CD4+ repertoires. Reportedly, autoreactive clonotypes were serially detected in patients' blood but not controls'. Autoreactive HCRT-specific and TRIB2-specific clonotypes were marked in same-patient CSF-versus-blood CD4+ comparisons.

The data were produced by immunoSEQ multiplex PCR, yet TCRdb's version contains in-frame clones alone and is incomplete. The sample has fewer than 30,000 clones, approximately 85% seen once. To note about this clone: Its antigen is as yet unknown.

The CDR3 length is 15 residues. In germline, CDR1 is SGHRS, CDR2 YFSETQ. The TCR sequence derives from a human donor in good health. The chain employs TRBV5-1 and TRBJ2-5, with D possibly TRBD2 on 6 matching bases. The tail of the sequence fits TRBJ2-7 better, so the J call may be wrong. Source material: memory (CD45RA-) CD4+ T cells from blood. This CDR3 is CASSHLAGSAYEQYF. The CDR3 DNA reads as TGCGCCAGCAGCCACTTAGCCGGGAGCGCCTACGAGCAGTACTTC.